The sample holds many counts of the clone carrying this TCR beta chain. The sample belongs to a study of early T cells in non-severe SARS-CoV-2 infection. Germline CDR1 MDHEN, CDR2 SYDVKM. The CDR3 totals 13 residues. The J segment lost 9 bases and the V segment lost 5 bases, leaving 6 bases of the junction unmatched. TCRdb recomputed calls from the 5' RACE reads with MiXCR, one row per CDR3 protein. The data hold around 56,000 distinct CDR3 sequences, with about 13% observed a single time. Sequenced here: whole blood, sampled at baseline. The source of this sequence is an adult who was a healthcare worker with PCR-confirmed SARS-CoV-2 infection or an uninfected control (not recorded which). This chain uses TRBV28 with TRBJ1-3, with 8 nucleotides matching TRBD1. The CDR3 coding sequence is TGTGCCAGCAGTCATGGACAGGGCAGCACCATATATTTT. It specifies CASSHGQGSTIYF.